Below are 17 T cell receptor beta chains sequenced from a single sample in a study of T cell changes during pregnancy in multiple sclerosis. Generated by immunoSEQ multiplex PCR, the TCRdb table keeps only in-frame clones and is missing some. This sample has more than 65,000 clones, with around 94% found just once. The input for sequencing was CD4+ T cells from peripheral blood mononuclear cells, taken before pregnancy. All receptors derive from a female donor with multiple sclerosis, enrolled in a pregnancy study.

The chain uses TRBV5-1 and TRBJ1-6; possible D gene TRBD1, 6 bases. V was shortened by 7 bases and J by 3 bases, with 11 bases between the two germline ends. Germline V gene lookup returns CDR1 SGHRS and CDR2 YFSETQ. The CDR3 has 14 residues. CDR3 in amino acids: CASRTAVYNSPLHF. The DNA for the CDR3 is TGCGCCAGCCGGACAGCCGTCTATAATTCACCCCTCCACTTT.

The V and J genes are TRBV7-9 and TRBJ2-7; 7 bases are a match to TRBD2. V lost 5 bases to trimming and J lost 6 bases; unmatched junction nucleotides: 10. Germline V gene data show CDR1 as SEHNR and CDR2 as FQNEAQ (reference sequence). This CDR3 contains 14 residues. The CDR3, as DNA: TGTGCCAGCAGCGCACCCGGGAGGACCTTCGAGCAGTACTTC. It encodes CASSAPGRTFEQYF.

V gene TRBV30 combines with J gene TRBJ2-7; 11 nucleotides line up with TRBD1. V trimming: 3 bases; J trimming: 7 bases; junction bases outside the gene matches: 5. This CDR3 has 13 amino acids. Germline CDR1 and CDR2: GTSNPN and SVGIG (reference sequence). CDR3 sequence: CAWSGQGAREQYF. The CDR3 DNA is TGTGCCTGGAGCGGACAGGGGGCCAGGGAGCAGTACTTC.

This clone has a single count. The chain uses TRBV6-1 and TRBJ2-7, with 11 positions matching TRBD1. The germline V gene has CDR1 MNHNS and CDR2 SASEGT. The CDR3 contains 15 residues. J was trimmed by 7 bases and V by 7 bases; bases with no gene match: 12. This CDR3 is CASTAGTGGVWEQYF. The CDR3 DNA follows: TGTGCCAGCACCGCCGGGACAGGGGGGGTGTGGGAGCAGTACTTC.

The chain recombines TRBV9 with TRBJ2-1; TRBD2 is a possible D gene (7 bases). Germline CDR1 is SGDLS and CDR2 is YYNGEE. Trimming removed 2 bases from V and 5 bases from J, with 11 bases in between. CDR3 length: 14 amino acids. The CDR3 DNA sequence: TGTGCCAGCAGCGTGGGGGGGCTACACAATGAGCAGTTCTTC. Protein: CASSVGGLHNEQFF.

This chain joins TRBV19 and TRBJ2-5; 12 nucleotides align to TRBD1. The ends lost 10 bases at V and 5 bases at J; junction bases unmatched: 5. Germline CDR1 and CDR2: LNHDA and SQIVND (reference sequence). The CDR3 is made up of 13 amino acids. This chain's CDR3 is CATGTGGLETQYF. For the CDR3, the DNA is TGTGCCACCGGGACAGGGGGCCTGGAGACCCAGTACTTC.

The chain is built from TRBV4-1 and TRBJ2-7, with TRBD2 matching 12 bases. Losses at the gene ends were 1 base for V and 0 bases for J; bases not matched to a gene: 7. The CDR3 runs to 18 residues. The germline V gene has CDR1 MGHRA and CDR2 YSYEKL. The CDR3 DNA reads as TGCGCCAGCAGCCAAGGTCATCTGGGACTAGCGGGCTCCTACGAGCAGTACTTC. Amino acid sequence: CASSQGHLGLAGSYEQYF.

This clone was seen a few times. The CDR3 sequence: CSVEGGHEAFF. The CDR3 DNA reads TGCAGCGTTGAAGGGGGACATGAAGCTTTCTTT. The V and J genes are TRBV29-1 and TRBJ1-1, with D tentatively TRBD1 (6 bases). With 1 base removed from V and 7 bases from J, the gap between germline ends came to 7 bases. The CDR3 is made up of 11 amino acids. CDR1 is SQVTM and CDR2 is ANQGSEA in the germline V gene.

This chain uses TRBV28 with TRBJ1-2, with TRBD1 as a possible D gene (5 bases). This CDR3 is built from 12 residues. Germline V lookup: CDR1 MDHEN, CDR2 SYDVKM. The ends were cut back, 8 bases at V and 2 bases at J, with 9 bases in the middle. CDR3 amino acids: CASYDRNYGYTF. In DNA, the CDR3 is TGTGCCAGCTATGACAGAAACTATGGCTACACCTTC.

The rearrangement links TRBV19 to TRBJ2-7, with a tentative D call TRBD1 (5 bases). The CDR3 contains 16 residues. CDR1 and CDR2 (germline): LNHDA, SQIVND (reference sequence). V lost 0 bases, J lost 2 bases, and 14 bases lay in between. The CDR3 loop is CASSIDRVWGTYEQYF. In DNA form, the CDR3 reads TGTGCCAGTAGTATAGATCGGGTCTGGGGCACCTACGAGCAGTACTTC.

V gene TRBV10-1 combines with J gene TRBJ2-7; 10 positions match TRBD2. Losses at the gene ends were 4 bases for V and 7 bases for J; bases not matched to a gene: 10. CDR1 is WNHNN, CDR2 SYGVQD, per germline (reference sequence). CDR3 length: 15 residues. CDR3 residues: CASSVGGTSVREQYF. The CDR3, as DNA: TGCGCCAGCAGTGTCGGAGGGACTAGCGTTCGGGAGCAGTACTTC.

This clone showed up just once. The V and J genes are TRBV19 and TRBJ1-2; possibly TRBD1 for D (6 bases). The CDR3 contains 15 residues. CDR1 and CDR2 (germline): LNHDA, SQIVND (reference sequence). V shed 2 bases and J shed 3 bases, with 13 bases lying between them. The CDR3 region has the DNA TGTGCCAGTAGTATATGGGGGGGCGAAGACTATGGCTACACCTTC. Translating it yields CASSIWGGEDYGYTF.

The rearrangement uses TRBV7-3 and TRBJ1-1; a possible D gene is TRBD1 (5 bases). Germline V gives CDR1 SGHTA, CDR2 FQGTGA. Trimming shortened V by 5 bases and J by 0 bases, and 13 bases separated the two germline ends. This CDR3 contains 15 residues. The chain's CDR3 is CASSLSGNLNTEAFF. Here the CDR3 DNA reads TGTGCCAGCAGCCTATCAGGGAACCTGAACACTGAAGCTTTCTTT.

This clone was found once. The chain combines TRBV5-1 with TRBJ2-1; a weak D match, TRBD1 (6 bases). Between the trimmed V and J ends, which lost 0 bases and 2 bases, there was a span of 6 bases. The CDR3 is made up of 14 amino acids. CDR1 is SGHRS, CDR2 YFSETQ, per germline. CDR3: CASSLEGAYNEQFF. The CDR3 nucleotides read TGCGCCAGCAGCTTGGAGGGGGCCTACAATGAGCAGTTCTTC.

The rearrangement joins TRBV21-1 to TRBJ1-5. TRBV21-1 is given as a pseudogene. This CDR3 is 15 amino acids long. CDR3 coding DNA: TGTGCCAGCAGCAAAGCGCGGGGGGGGGATCAGCCCCAGCATTTT. This codes for CASSKARGGDQPQHF.

The chain is built from TRBV19 and TRBJ1-2; no clear D. The germline V gene encodes CDR1 LNHDA and CDR2 SQIVND (reference sequence). This CDR3 comprises 13 residues. V lost 4 bases and J lost 4, with 10 bases in between. The CDR3 bases are TGTGCCAGTAGTAAGACCCTAGGCTATGGCTACACCTTC. The encoded protein is CASSKTLGYGYTF.

The gene calls are TRBV5-4 and TRBJ2-1; TRBD1 aligns across 9 bases. Germline CDR1 reads SGHNT; CDR2 reads YYREEE (reference sequence). The ends lost 2 bases at V and 8 bases at J; junction bases unmatched: 11. This CDR3 contains 16 residues. CDR3 region: CASSFGTGKYRDEQFF. CDR3 DNA sequence: TGTGCCAGCAGCTTTGGGACAGGGAAATACAGGGATGAGCAGTTCTTC.